The 14 T cell receptor beta chains below all came from one sample that was sequenced in a study of shared clonotypes between healthy human individuals. Profiled with immunoSEQ multiplex PCR; TCRdb holds only in-frame clones, not every one. The table has about 450,000 clones, more than 75% seen once. The sample comprised PBMCs. All receptors come from a woman aged 40 to 50 in good health. Some clones in this sample may be carry-over from other donors' samples.

The chain recombines TRBV7-3 with TRBJ1-4; a weak D match, TRBD1 (5 bases). There are 17 residues in the CDR3. Germline V gene lookup returns CDR1 SGHTA and CDR2 FQGTGA. Deletions cut 2 bases from V and 0 bases from J, with 13 bases between. The CDR3, as DNA: TGTGCCAGCAGCTTAGGGGGAAGGGATGCAACTAATGAAAAACTGTTTTTT. The encoded protein is CASSLGGRDATNEKLFF.

The CDR3 is CATSPDRQRGYTF. In DNA, the CDR3 is TGTGCCACCAGCCCCGACCGGCAGCGCGGCTACACCTTC. The chain couples TRBV15 to TRBJ1-2; D not certain. The CDR3 runs 13 residues. V lost 5 bases, J lost 8 bases, and 15 bases lay in between. Germline V lookup: CDR1 LNHNV, CDR2 YYDKDF (reference sequence).

The chain combines TRBV6-5 with TRBJ2-7; D might be TRBD1 or TRBD2, each matching 5 bases. Germline CDR1 and CDR2: MNHEY and SVGAGI. This CDR3 region has 16 residues. V dropped 0 bases and J dropped 3 bases, with 15 bases sitting between them. Here the CDR3 DNA reads TGTGCCAGCAGTTACTCGGTAGGGGCGGAGGTCTACGAGCAGTACTTC. Its translation is CASSYSVGAEVYEQYF.

This chain links TRBV28 with TRBJ2-3; 9 bases match TRBD1. CDR3 length equals 18 residues. The ends lost 5 bases at V and 3 bases at J; junction bases unmatched: 15. Germline CDR1 MDHEN, CDR2 SYDVKM. The CDR3 loop reads CASSNPGQGGVFTDTQYF. CDR3 bases: TGTGCCAGCAGTAACCCGGGACAGGGTGGGGTGTTTACAGATACGCAGTATTTT.

The V call is TRBV6-4, the J call TRBJ2-3; 10 nucleotides agree with TRBD2. The CDR3 covers 15 residues. Per germline, CDR1 MRHNA and CDR2 SNTAGT. After removal of 3 bases from V and 6 bases from J, the junction contained 6 bases not matched to a gene. The CDR3 sequence: CASSEGAGGLDTQYF. CDR3 nucleotide sequence: TGTGCCAGCAGTGAAGGAGCGGGGGGGCTGGATACGCAGTATTTT.

This clone was detected only once. V gene TRBV28 combines with J gene TRBJ2-4, with TRBD2 matching over 7 bases. Germline CDR1 is MDHEN and CDR2 is SYDVKM. CDR3 length: 17 residues. Trimming removed 6 bases from V and 0 bases from J; junction bases left unmatched: 11. CDR3 amino acids: CASSPRGEGLAKNIQYF. CDR3 coding DNA: TGTGCCAGCAGCCCCCGGGGGGAGGGGTTAGCCAAAAACATTCAGTACTTC.

This sequence joins TRBV30 and TRBJ1-5; D may be TRBD1 (6 bases). This CDR3 comprises 17 residues. V shed 6 bases and J shed 0 bases, with 21 bases lying between them. Germline values: CDR1 GTSNPN, CDR2 SVGIG (reference sequence). This CDR3 reads CACQDSPSSYSNQPQHF. The DNA for the CDR3 is TGTGCCTGCCAGGACAGTCCATCCTCTTATAGCAATCAGCCCCAGCATTTT.

V usage is TRBV27 and J usage is TRBJ2-7; D gene ambiguous. Looked up from germline, CDR1 is MNHEY and CDR2 is SMNVEV (reference sequence). V gave up 0 bases and J gave up 0 bases, with 9 bases separating them. The CDR3 is 15 residues long. The CDR3 sequence: CASSLSGLSSYEQYF. Written as DNA, the CDR3 is TGTGCCAGCAGTTTATCGGGTCTGAGCTCCTACGAGCAGTACTTC.

V gene TRBV28 combines with J gene TRBJ2-1, with TRBD1 identical over 9 bases. Trimming at V came to 7 bases and at J to 4 bases, leaving 8 bases not matched to a gene. The CDR3 totals 15 residues. Per the germline V gene, CDR1 is MDHEN and CDR2 is SYDVKM. The CDR3 nucleotides are TGTGCCAGCACCCCCGGGGACAGGGATTACAATGAGCAGTTCTTC. Translated, it gives CASTPGDRDYNEQFF.

The chain carries TRBV4-2 and TRBJ2-3, with 8 bases identical to TRBD2. Germline values: CDR1 LGHNA, CDR2 YNFKEQ. The CDR3 runs 16 residues. V was clipped by 2 bases and J by 3 bases; unmatched bases: 7. CDR3 DNA sequence: TGTGCCAGCAGCCAAAGTCCCTCTAGCGGGACAGATACGCAGTATTTT. Its protein product is CASSQSPSSGTDTQYF.

Regarding this clone: A much larger clone is a single base away; this may be a read error. V usage is TRBV7-2 and J usage is TRBJ1-1; D not resolved. Per germline, CDR1 SGHTA and CDR2 FQGNSA. CDR3 length equals 12 residues. Trimming removed 3 bases at V and 7 bases at J, with 9 bases between. The CDR3 reads CTSSFGEGEAFF. In DNA, the CDR3 is TGTACCAGCAGCTTTGGGGAGGGTGAAGCTTTCTTT.

The chain has TRBV14 and TRBJ2-7; a possible D gene is TRBD2 (5 bases). The CDR3 runs 16 residues. Trimming took off 4 bases at V and 0 bases at J, with 16 bases between the two ends. Germline V gene data show CDR1 as SGHDN and CDR2 as FVKESK. As DNA, the CDR3 is TGTGCCAGCAGCCCCCGGAGGAGCGGAATCTCCTACGAGCAGTACTTC. Its translation is CASSPRRSGISYEQYF.

This clone has a single count. The rearrangement links TRBV18 to TRBJ2-5, with unresolved D. The J call is in doubt because the DNA end fits TRBJ2-7 better. This CDR3 contains 12 residues. From germline, CDR1 is KGHSH and CDR2 LQKENI. The CDR3 here is CASSPQAYEQYF. In nucleotides, the CDR3 is TGTGCCAGCTCACCCCAGGCTTACGAGCAGTACTTC.

This clone was seen a few times. This chain links TRBV28 with TRBJ2-5, with TRBD1 matching over 7 bases. The CDR3 sequence is 15 residues long. The V segment lost 5 bases and the J segment 4 bases; nucleotides outside the gene matches: 10. Germline CDR1 MDHEN, CDR2 SYDVKM. The CDR3 spells CASSPDRDSGETQYF. The CDR3 nucleotides are TGTGCCAGCAGTCCCGACAGGGATTCGGGAGAGACCCAGTACTTC.